Presented here are 10 T cell receptor beta chains from one specimen sequenced in a study of beta chain features in type 1 diabetes (dated by TCRdb to the late 2010s). What the research found in general, with its limitations: Type 1 diabetes patients showed a moderate but significant shortening of TCRB CDR3 length in all four CD4+ subsets.

The method was the immunoSEQ multiplex PCR assay. All of the isolated RNA was reverse transcribed with the High Capacity cDNA Reverse Transcription Kit, so expressed TCRB transcripts were sequenced. Imported from immuneACCESS, the table was reduced by TCRdb to in-frame sequences with V and J called. These copies leave out some clones; in studies compared against another copy, an unresolved V gene accounts for under half, and the cause of the remainder is not known. The sample data list approximately 600,000 clones, and around 11% of these were observed just once. The top ten hold 0.09% to 0.15% of the sample. The antigens these receptors bind are not known. Sequencing used naive CD4+ T cells from blood. The cell subset or site label here, explained by the study, means: true naive CD4+ T cells. The receptors were sampled from a man aged 25 to 40 with type 1 diabetes.

This clone has a handful of counts. The chain carries TRBV27 and TRBJ1-2; D may be TRBD1 (5 bases). The germline V gene has CDR1 MNHEY and CDR2 SMNVEV (reference sequence). CDR3 length equals 15 residues. The V end was cut by 5 bases, the J end by 7 bases, with 20 bases between. The CDR3 is CASSASGRDGSGYTF. DNA of the CDR3: TGTGCCAGCAGTGCCTCTGGCAGGGATGGTTCTGGCTACACCTTC.

The genes are TRBV6-8 and TRBJ2-1; D uncertain. Trimming took off 7 bases at V and 0 bases at J, with 7 bases between the two ends. There are 13 residues in the CDR3. The germline CDR1 and CDR2 sequences are MNHGY and SAAAGT. Written as DNA, the CDR3 is TGTGCCAGCACGCTACGCTCCTACAATGAGCAGTTCTTC. Its translation: CASTLRSYNEQFF.

Only a few counts were recorded for this clone. The chain uses TRBV15 and TRBJ2-3; D gene ambiguous. The CDR3 is 17 amino acids. V lost 0 bases to trimming and J lost 6 bases, with 19 bases between them. Germline V gene sequence: CDR1 LNHNV, CDR2 YYDKDF (reference sequence). The CDR3 DNA is TGTGCCACCAGCAGAGATTTTGGAACAGCTACCTCCGATACGCAGTATTTT. It encodes CATSRDFGTATSDTQYF.

The rearrangement links TRBV10-2 to TRBJ2-4, with a tentative D call TRBD1 (6 bases). Germline V gene data show CDR1 as WSHSY and CDR2 as SAAADI. This CDR3 has 14 residues. V was pared by 6 bases and J by 9 bases, with 18 bases between. The CDR3 nucleotides are TGCGCCAGCAGACCCGGGACCCAAGGGGGCATTCAGTACTTC. It specifies CASRPGTQGGIQYF.

This clone was recorded a few times. The V and J genes are TRBV11-2 and TRBJ2-7; D is unresolved. CDR1 is SGHAT, CDR2 FQNNGV, per germline. This CDR3 spans 12 amino acids. The V gene lost 5 bases and the J gene lost 4 bases, with 9 bases spanning the gap. The CDR3 region is CASSPGTYEQYF. CDR3 DNA: TGTGCCAGCAGCCCCGGCACTTACGAGCAGTACTTC. Supplemented by reference TRBV11-2 and TRBJ2-7, the full variable domain reads EAGVAQSPRYKIIEKRQSVAFWCNPISGHATLYWYQQILGQGPKLLIQFQNNGVVDDSQLPKDRFSAERLKGVDSTLKIQPAKLEDSAVYLCASSPGTYEQYFGPGTRLTVT.

The rearrangement uses TRBV25-1 and TRBJ2-5; 14 nucleotides line up with TRBD2. The germline CDR1 and CDR2 sequences are MGHDK and SYGVNS. After removal of 3 bases from V and 4 bases from J, the junction contained 7 bases not matched to a gene. The CDR3 length is 17 residues. CDR3 amino acids: CASSDLGLAGARETQYF. The CDR3 nucleotides are TGTGCCAGCAGTGACTTGGGACTAGCGGGGGCCCGAGAGACCCAGTACTTC.

For this clone: Because the CDR3's place on the DNA is in doubt, the DNA is left out and the CDR3 is given as listed by TCRdb. V and J are TRBV6-6 and TRBJ1-3. Germline V gene lookup returns CDR1 MNHNY and CDR2 SVGAGI (reference sequence). Inclusive of both ends, the CDR3 amounts to 13 amino acids. CDR3 residues: CASSSSGGNTIYF.

The V and J genes are TRBV25-1 and TRBJ2-3, with D unclear. The CDR3 covers 11 residues. Trimming removed 7 bases from V and 5 bases from J, with 7 bases in between. The germline V gene has CDR1 MGHDK and CDR2 SYGVNS. The CDR3 region has the DNA TGTGCCAGCACCTCATTAGATACGCAGTATTTT. Amino acid sequence: CASTSLDTQYF.

This rearrangement joins TRBV27 to TRBJ1-2; a weak D match, TRBD1 (5 bases). V shed 4 bases and J shed 4 bases, with 13 bases lying between them. The CDR3 totals 14 residues. CDR1 is MNHEY, CDR2 SMNVEV, per germline (reference sequence). CDR3 coding DNA: TGTGCCAGCAGTTGGGGGAGGGGTACCTATGGCTACACCTTC. Translation: CASSWGRGTYGYTF.

The J gene is TRBJ1-5, the V gene TRBV4-1; D might be TRBD1 (6 bases). The CDR3 is 17 amino acids. Trimming pared 1 base from V and 2 bases from J, leaving 15 bases between. Germline V gene data show CDR1 as MGHRA and CDR2 as YSYEKL. For the CDR3, the DNA is TGCGCCAGCAGCCAAGTTACCCTTAGGGGGGGCAATCAGCCCCAGCATTTT. Residues: CASSQVTLRGGNQPQHF.